Below, 2 T cell receptor beta chains from the same sample are listed, as sequenced in a study of blood T cells in healthy people across ages. Then a second PCR, running roughly 7 to 11 cycles, was carried out with a sample-barcoded 5' primer and a J-beta primer mix. TCRdb redid the calling of the 5' RACE reads with MiXCR, one entry per CDR3 protein. The table lists roughly 930,000 distinct CDR3 sequences, around 49% of them singletons. The source material was blood. These receptors were collected from a man between 25 and 39 years old in good health.

This clonotype was picked up a small number of times. The chain employs TRBV7-2 and TRBJ2-3; D could derive from TRBD1 or TRBD2 (5 bases each). Trimming shortened V by 8 bases and J by 1 base, and 13 bases separated the two germline ends. Per germline, CDR1 SGHTA and CDR2 FQGNSA. The CDR3 length is 14 residues. In nucleotides, the CDR3 is TGTGCCAGCCTGCCCAGGGACCGCACAGATACGCAGTATTTT. This translates into CASLPRDRTDTQYF.

The chain is built from TRBV7-9 and TRBJ2-7, with TRBD2 as a possible D gene (5 bases). The J call is doubtful: the DNA matches TRBJ2-5 better. Looked up from germline, CDR1 is SEHNR and CDR2 is FQNEAQ (reference sequence). The CDR3 is 15 residues long. This chain's CDR3 is CASSLAEGREETQYF. CDR3 nucleotides: TGTGCCAGCAGCTTAGCCGAAGGGAGAGAAGAGACCCAGTACTTC.